This TCR beta chain came from a study of shared clonotypes between healthy human individuals. Here immunoSEQ multiplex PCR was the method, and the copy in TCRdb shows in-frame clones only, minus some. Of under 650,000 clones listed, 90% to 97% were seen once; the top ten hold under 0.06%. V was cut by 4 bases and J by 2 bases, with 18 bases left in between. Germline V gene lookup returns CDR1 KGHSH and CDR2 LQKENI. The CDR3 is 16 amino acids. This clonotype was sampled from a woman between 25 and 40 years old in good health. Sample: naive CD4+ T cells sorted from blood. Subset indicated: CD45RA+ positively selected. J is TRBJ2-7 and V is TRBV18, with D possibly TRBD1 on 6 matching bases. CDR3 sequence (DNA): TGTGCCAGCTCACTAGGGACAACCAGCGGCACCTACGAGCAGTACTTC. Amino acid sequence: CASSLGTTSGTYEQYF.